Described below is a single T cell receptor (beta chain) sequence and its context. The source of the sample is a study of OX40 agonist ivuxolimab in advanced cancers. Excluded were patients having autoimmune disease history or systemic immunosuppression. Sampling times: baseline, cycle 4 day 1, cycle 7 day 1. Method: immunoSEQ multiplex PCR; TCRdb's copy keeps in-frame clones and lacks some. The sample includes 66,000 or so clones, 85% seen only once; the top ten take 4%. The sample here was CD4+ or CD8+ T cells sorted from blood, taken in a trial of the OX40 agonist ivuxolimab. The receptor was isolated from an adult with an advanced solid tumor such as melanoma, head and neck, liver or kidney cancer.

CDR3 coding DNA: TGTGCCAGCAGCTCCTACAGGGGAGGGAATGAAAAACTGTTTTTT. Protein sequence: CASSSYRGGNEKLFF. The chain links TRBV7-2 to TRBJ1-4; TRBD1 aligns across 7 bases. The CDR3 spans 15 residues. V shed 4 bases, J shed 5 bases, and the junction held 7 bases outside the gene matches. Germline CDR1 is SGHTA and CDR2 is FQGNSA.